A single T cell receptor beta chain is shown here with its context. Trimming shortened V by 1 base and J by 5 bases, and 12 bases separated the two germline ends. Germline CDR1 is MNHEY and CDR2 is SMNVEV (reference sequence). The CDR3 totals 15 residues. The source of the sample is a study of cytomegalovirus exposure and HLA in healthy donors. Data came from immunoSEQ multiplex PCR; TCRdb stores just in-frame clones and leaves some out. The table has 200,000 to 300,000 clones, approximately 86% seen once. The clonotype comes from a young woman in good health and CMV-seropositive. Sample: PBMCs. The chain joins TRBV27 to TRBJ2-1; D is ambiguous. CDR3 protein: CASSLYSPLHNEQFF. DNA of the CDR3: TGTGCCAGCAGTTTATATTCCCCTCTACACAATGAGCAGTTCTTC.